This TCR beta chain was profiled in a study of blood T cell repertoires in COVID-19. Study-wide context: Nucleic acid was either cDNA or gDNA, and it came from T cells, B-cell-depleted T cells, or PBMCs.

CDR3 length: 14 residues. Germline V gene data show CDR1 as LGHNA and CDR2 as YNFKEQ. With 4 bases clipped from V and 2 bases from J, the junction kept 4 bases outside the gene matches. Sequencing used immunoSEQ multiplex PCR; TCRdb keeps in-frame clones, though not all of them. This sample carries about 130,000 clones, roughly 83% of them seen once, and the ten largest clones take around 2.7%. The rearrangement links TRBV4-2 to TRBJ1-2; 7 bases align to TRBD1. Sequenced sample: peripheral blood. The source of this sequence is an elderly woman with acute or convalescent COVID-19. CDR3 in DNA: TGTGCCAGCAGCCCGACAGGGCAGAACTATGGCTACACCTTC. It specifies CASSPTGQNYGYTF.